This T cell receptor (beta chain) was profiled in a study of PD-L1 blockade in urothelial cancer. Whole-study context: At 3 weeks (second dose) and 6 weeks after starting treatment, blood was analyzed.

TCR analog templates of synthetic origin were spiked into each PCR. Profiled with immunoSEQ multiplex PCR; TCRdb holds only in-frame clones, not every one. The sample consists of about 100,000 clones, roughly nine tenths of them appearing once. V was pared by 4 bases and J by 4 bases, with 6 bases of the junction left unmatched. In germline, CDR1 is SGHRS, CDR2 YFSETQ. CDR3 length: 15 residues. This sample comprised PBMCs, obtained around atezolizumab (anti-PD-L1) treatment. The chain is built from TRBV5-1 and TRBJ2-2; 8 bases are a match to TRBD1. This sequence was found in a woman of 80 years or more with urothelial cancer. The chain's CDR3 is CASSLRTGITGELFF. CDR3 nucleotide sequence: TGCGCCAGCAGCCTCCGGACAGGGATCACCGGGGAGCTGTTTTTT.